The sequence of this TCR beta chain was determined in a study of regulatory T cells in long-lasting Graves disease. Overall study context: Persistent cases took antithyroid drugs over 5 years and stayed TSH receptor antibody positive.

Time point reported: persistent/refractory GD, antithyroid drugs over 5 years with positive TRAb. After RNA was extracted from PBMCs, the TCR library was made from it. Enrollment of patients was through an endocrinology department in Xi'an, China. This clonotype was observed a handful of times. Arm-PCR with iRepertoire HTBI primers amplified the CDR3 regions for these TCR beta libraries. TCRdb reprocessed the multiplex PCR reads with MiXCR, giving one entry per CDR3 protein. This table holds about 660,000 distinct CDR3 sequences, around 30% found once. The clonotype was recovered from a female donor with Graves disease. Sequencing was performed on peripheral blood mononuclear cells (PBMCs), taken when the disease was refractory, from a patient treated with antithyroid drugs.

The CDR3 sequence is CASRSGDRDYGYTF. In DNA form, the CDR3 reads TGTGCCAGCAGATCCGGGGACAGGGACTATGGCTACACCTTC. The chain uses TRBV6-1 and TRBJ1-2; 9 nucleotides match TRBD1. Germline CDR1 MNHNS, CDR2 SASEGT. The CDR3 covers 14 residues. The V and J ends lost 6 bases and 3 bases, in that order; junction bases with no gene match: 5.